The table lists the clone carrying this TCR beta chain with many counts. MiXCR, run by TCRdb on the RT-PCR reads, gives a single entry per CDR3 protein. Altogether 150,000 to 200,000 distinct CDR3 sequences are present, 24% being singletons, with the ten largest covering around 26%. These data come from a study of patients and donors after allogeneic stem cell transplantation. Losses at the gene ends were 0 bases for V and 6 bases for J; bases not matched to a gene: 8. Germline CDR1 LNHNV, CDR2 YYDKDF (reference sequence). The CDR3 sequence is 16 residues long. This TCR came from a human donor who was either an allogeneic HSCT recipient or a stem cell or donor lymphocyte infusion donor (not recorded which). It is not recorded whose cells these are; they may come from a transplant donor. V is TRBV15 and J is TRBJ1-2, with TRBD1 identical over 9 bases. The sample consisted of blood, either unsorted or a sorted T cell fraction (not recorded which). Here the CDR3 reads CATSRDRDRVLDGYTF. The CDR3 coding sequence is TGTGCCACCAGCAGAGACCGGGACAGGGTTCTCGATGGCTACACCTTC.